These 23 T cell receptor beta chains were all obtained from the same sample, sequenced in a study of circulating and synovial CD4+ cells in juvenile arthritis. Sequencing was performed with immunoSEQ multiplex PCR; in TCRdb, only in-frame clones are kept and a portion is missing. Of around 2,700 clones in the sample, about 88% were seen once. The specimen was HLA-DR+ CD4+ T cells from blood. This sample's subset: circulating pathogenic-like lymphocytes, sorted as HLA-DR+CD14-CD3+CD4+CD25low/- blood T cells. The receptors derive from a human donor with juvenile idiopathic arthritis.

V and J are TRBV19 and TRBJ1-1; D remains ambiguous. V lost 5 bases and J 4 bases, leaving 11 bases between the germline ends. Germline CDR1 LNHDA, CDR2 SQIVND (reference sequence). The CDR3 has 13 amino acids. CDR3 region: CASSVRELTEAFF. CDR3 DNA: TGTGCCAGTAGTGTAAGGGAGCTCACTGAAGCTTTCTTT.

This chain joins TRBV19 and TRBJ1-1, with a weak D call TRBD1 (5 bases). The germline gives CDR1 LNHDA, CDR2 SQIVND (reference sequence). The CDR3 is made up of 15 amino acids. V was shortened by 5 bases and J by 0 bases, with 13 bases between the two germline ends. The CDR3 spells CASSAAWTLNTEAFF. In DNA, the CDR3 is TGTGCCAGTAGTGCGGCTTGGACATTGAACACTGAAGCTTTCTTT.

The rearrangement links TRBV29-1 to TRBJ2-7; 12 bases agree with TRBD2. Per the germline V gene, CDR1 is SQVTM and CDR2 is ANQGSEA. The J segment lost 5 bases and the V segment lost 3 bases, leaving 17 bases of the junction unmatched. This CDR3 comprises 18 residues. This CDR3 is CSVETRTGRLAGVHEQYF. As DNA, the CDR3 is TGCAGCGTTGAGACTAGGACGGGAAGACTAGCGGGAGTCCACGAGCAGTACTTC.

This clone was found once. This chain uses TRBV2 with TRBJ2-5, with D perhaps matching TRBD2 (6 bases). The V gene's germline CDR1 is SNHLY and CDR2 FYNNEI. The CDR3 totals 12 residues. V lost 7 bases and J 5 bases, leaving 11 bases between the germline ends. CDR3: CASTQLAETQYF. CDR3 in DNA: TGTGCCAGCACCCAGCTAGCGGAGACCCAGTACTTC.

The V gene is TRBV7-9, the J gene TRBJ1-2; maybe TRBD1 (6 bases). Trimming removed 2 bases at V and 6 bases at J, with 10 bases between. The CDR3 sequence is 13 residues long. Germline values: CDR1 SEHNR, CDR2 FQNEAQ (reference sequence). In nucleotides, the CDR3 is TGTGCCAGCAGCTTAAGGGACACCCATGGCTACACCTTC. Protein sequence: CASSLRDTHGYTF.

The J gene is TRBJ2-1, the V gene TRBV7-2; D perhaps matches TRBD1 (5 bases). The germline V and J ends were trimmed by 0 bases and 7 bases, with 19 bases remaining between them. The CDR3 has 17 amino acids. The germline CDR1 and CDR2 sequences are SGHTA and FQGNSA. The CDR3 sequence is CASSLARQGRGRNEQFF. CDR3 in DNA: TGTGCCAGCAGCTTAGCGCGGCAGGGAAGAGGTAGGAATGAGCAGTTCTTC. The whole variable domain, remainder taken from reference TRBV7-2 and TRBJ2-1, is GAGVSQSPSNKVTEKGKDVELRCDPISGHTALYWYRQSLGQGLEFLIYFQGNSAPDKSGLPSDRFSAERTGGSVSTLTIQRTQQEDSAVYLCASSLARQGRGRNEQFFGPGTRLTVL.

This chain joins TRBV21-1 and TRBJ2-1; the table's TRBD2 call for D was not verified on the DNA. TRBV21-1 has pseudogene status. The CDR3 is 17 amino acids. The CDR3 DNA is TGTGCCAGCAGCAAATTTCTAGCGGGAGTTTCCTACAATGAGCAGTTCTTC. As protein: CASSKFLAGVSYNEQFF.

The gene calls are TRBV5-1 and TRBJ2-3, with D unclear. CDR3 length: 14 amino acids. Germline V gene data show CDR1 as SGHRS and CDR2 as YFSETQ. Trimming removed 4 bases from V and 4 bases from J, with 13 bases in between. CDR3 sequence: CASSRGVASDTQYF. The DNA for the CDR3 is TGCGCCAGCAGCCGCGGCGTAGCATCAGATACGCAGTATTTT.

CDR3 DNA: TGTGCCAGCAGCCGGGGACAGGGGGGATTCTACGAGCAGTACTTC. This translates into CASSRGQGGFYEQYF. The V gene is TRBV11-2, the J gene TRBJ2-7; 11 bases match TRBD1. CDR1 and CDR2 (germline): SGHAT, FQNNGV. V trimming: 5 bases; J trimming: 3 bases; junction bases outside the gene matches: 6. CDR3 size: 15 residues.

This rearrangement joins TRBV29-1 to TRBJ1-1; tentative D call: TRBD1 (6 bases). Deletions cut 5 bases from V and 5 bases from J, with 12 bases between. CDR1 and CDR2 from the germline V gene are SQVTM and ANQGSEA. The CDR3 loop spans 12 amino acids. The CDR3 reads CSVRQAETEAFF. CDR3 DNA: TGCAGCGTTAGACAGGCCGAGACTGAAGCTTTCTTT.

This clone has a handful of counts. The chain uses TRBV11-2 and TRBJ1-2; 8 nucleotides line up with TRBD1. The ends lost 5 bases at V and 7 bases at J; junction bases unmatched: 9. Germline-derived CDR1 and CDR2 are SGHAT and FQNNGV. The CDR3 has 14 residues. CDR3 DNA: TGTGCCAGCAGCCTCATGCAGGGGGCGGGTGGCTACACCTTC. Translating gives CASSLMQGAGGYTF.

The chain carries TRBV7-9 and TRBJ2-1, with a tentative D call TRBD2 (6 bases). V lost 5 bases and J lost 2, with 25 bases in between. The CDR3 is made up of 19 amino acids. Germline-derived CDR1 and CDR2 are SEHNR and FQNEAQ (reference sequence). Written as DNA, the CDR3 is TGTGCCAGCAGCCATCCTCTAGCGAGTGTTATGTTTGCCTACAATGAGCAGTTCTTC. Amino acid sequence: CASSHPLASVMFAYNEQFF.

The CDR3 DNA reads as TGTGCCAGCAGCGCCGGGACAGGGGCTTTTATGTCTGAAGCTTTCTTT. Translation gives CASSAGTGAFMSEAFF. The chain combines TRBV9 with TRBJ1-1; 10 positions match TRBD1. Germline loops: CDR1 SGDLS, CDR2 YYNGEE. The CDR3 length is 16 residues. Germline trimming cut 3 bases from V and 6 bases from J; bases unmatched to any gene: 11. The whole variable domain, filled in from reference TRBV9 and TRBJ1-1, reads DSGVTQTPKHLITATGQRVTLRCSPRSGDLSVYWYQQSLDQGLQFLIQYYNGEERAKGNILERFSAQQFPDLHSELNLSSLELGDSALYFCASSAGTGAFMSEAFFGQGTRLTVV.

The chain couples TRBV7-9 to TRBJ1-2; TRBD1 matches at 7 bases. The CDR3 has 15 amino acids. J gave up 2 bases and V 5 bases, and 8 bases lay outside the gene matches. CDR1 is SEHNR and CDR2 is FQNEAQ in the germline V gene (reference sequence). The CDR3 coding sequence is TGTGCCAGCAGCGCGCCCGGGACAGAGAACTATGGCTACACCTTC. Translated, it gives CASSAPGTENYGYTF.

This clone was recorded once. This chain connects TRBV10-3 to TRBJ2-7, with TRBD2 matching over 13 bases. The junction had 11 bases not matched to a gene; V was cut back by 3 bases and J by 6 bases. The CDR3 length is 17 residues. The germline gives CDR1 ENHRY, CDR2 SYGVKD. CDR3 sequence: CAISDLSGLAGVFEQYF. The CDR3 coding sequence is TGTGCCATCAGTGACCTCTCAGGACTAGCGGGAGTTTTCGAGCAGTACTTC.

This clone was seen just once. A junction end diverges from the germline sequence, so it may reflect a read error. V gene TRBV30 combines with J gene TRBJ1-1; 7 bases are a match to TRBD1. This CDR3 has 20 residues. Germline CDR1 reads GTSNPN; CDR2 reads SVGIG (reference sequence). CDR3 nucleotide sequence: TGTGCCTGGAGGTTAGGGTCGGGGAAGGGGGCGGGATGGATAAACACTGAAGCCTTCTTT. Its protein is CAWRLGSGKGAGWINTEAFF. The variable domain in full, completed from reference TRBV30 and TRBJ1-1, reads SQTIHQWPATLVQPVGSPLSLECTVEGTSNPNLYWYRQAAGRGLQLLFYSVGIGQISSEVPQNLSASRPQDRQFILSSKKLLLSDSGFYLCAWRLGSGKGAGWINTEAFFGQGTRLTVV.

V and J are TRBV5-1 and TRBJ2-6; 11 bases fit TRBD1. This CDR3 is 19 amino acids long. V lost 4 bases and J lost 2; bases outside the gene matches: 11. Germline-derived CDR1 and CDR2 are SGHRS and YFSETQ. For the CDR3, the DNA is TGCGCCAGCAGCATACGGACAGGGGGCGTAGTAGCTGGGGCCAACGTCCTGACTTTC. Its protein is CASSIRTGGVVAGANVLTF.

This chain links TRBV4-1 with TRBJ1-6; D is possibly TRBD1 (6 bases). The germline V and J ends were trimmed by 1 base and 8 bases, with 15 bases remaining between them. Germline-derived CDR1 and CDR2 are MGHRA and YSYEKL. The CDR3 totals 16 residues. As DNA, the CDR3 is TGCGCCAGCAGCCAAGTGACAGGTGGTATCGATTCACCCCTCCACTTT. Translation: CASSQVTGGIDSPLHF.

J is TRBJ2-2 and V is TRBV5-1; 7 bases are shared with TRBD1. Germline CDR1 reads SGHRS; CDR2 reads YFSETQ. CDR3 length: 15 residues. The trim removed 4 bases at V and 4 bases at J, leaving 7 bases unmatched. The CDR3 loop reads CASSTRTGPTGELFF. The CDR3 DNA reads TGCGCCAGCAGCACCCGGACAGGACCCACCGGGGAGCTGTTTTTT.

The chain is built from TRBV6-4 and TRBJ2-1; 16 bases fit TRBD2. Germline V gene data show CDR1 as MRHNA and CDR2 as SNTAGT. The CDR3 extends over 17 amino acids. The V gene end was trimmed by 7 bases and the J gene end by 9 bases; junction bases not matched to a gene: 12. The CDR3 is CASINSPGTSGGAEQFF. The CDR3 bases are TGTGCCAGCATCAATTCGCCCGGGACTAGCGGGGGGGCTGAGCAGTTCTTC.

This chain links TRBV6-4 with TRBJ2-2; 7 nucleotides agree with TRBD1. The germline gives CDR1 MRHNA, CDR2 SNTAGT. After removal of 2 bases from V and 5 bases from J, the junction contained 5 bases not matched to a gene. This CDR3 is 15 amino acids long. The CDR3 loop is CASSDRGLGTGELFF. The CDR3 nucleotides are TGTGCCAGCAGTGACAGGGGGCTTGGAACCGGGGAGCTGTTTTTT.

CDR3 DNA: TGTGCCAGCAGCCAAGATGGGGACATTTGGAGCTGGGCCTACGAGCAGTACTTC. Amino acid sequence: CASSQDGDIWSWAYEQYF. The chain links TRBV4-2 to TRBJ2-7; D is perhaps TRBD1 (6 bases). V lost 0 bases and J lost 2, with 20 bases in between. The CDR3 extends over 18 amino acids. Germline CDR1 and CDR2: LGHNA and YNFKEQ.

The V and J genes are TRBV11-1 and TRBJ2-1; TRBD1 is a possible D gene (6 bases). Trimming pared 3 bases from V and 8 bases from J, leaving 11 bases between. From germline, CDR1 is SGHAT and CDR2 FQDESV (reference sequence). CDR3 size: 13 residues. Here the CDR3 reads CASSFYRVDEQFF. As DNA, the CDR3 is TGTGCCAGCAGCTTCTACAGGGTAGATGAGCAGTTCTTC. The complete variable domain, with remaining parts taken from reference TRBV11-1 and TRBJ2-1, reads EAEVAQSPRYKITEKSQAVAFWCDPISGHATLYWYRQILGQGPELLVQFQDESVVDDSQLPKDRFSAERLKGVDSTLKIQPAELGDSAMYLCASSFYRVDEQFFGPGTRLTVL.